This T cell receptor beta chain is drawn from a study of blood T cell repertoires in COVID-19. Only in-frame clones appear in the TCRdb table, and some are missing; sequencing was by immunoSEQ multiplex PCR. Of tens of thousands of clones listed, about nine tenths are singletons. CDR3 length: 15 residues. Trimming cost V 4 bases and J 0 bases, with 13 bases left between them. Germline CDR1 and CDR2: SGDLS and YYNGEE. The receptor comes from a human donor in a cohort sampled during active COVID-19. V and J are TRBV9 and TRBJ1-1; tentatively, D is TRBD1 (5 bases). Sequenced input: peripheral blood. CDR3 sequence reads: CASSPPGTLNTEAFF. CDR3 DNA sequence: TGTGCCAGCAGCCCCCCCGGGACTTTGAACACTGAAGCTTTCTTT.